This TCR beta chain appears in the sequencing data of a study of blood T cell repertoires in COVID-19. Study-level background: The study drew acute and convalescent COVID-19 samples from the United States, Italy and Spain. PBMCs, B-cell-depleted T cells, or T cells were the source of the cDNA or gDNA that made up the material.

In the study's own analysis: The assay estimated nucleated cells by amplifying reference gene primers. Data came from immunoSEQ multiplex PCR; TCRdb stores just in-frame clones and leaves some out. V and J calls and clone size come straight from that table; D and trimming were deduced from the DNA. The table includes a few hundred thousand clones, around nine tenths detected once. The source is a woman aged 55-70 years with acute or convalescent COVID-19. Material for sequencing was peripheral blood.

The CDR3, as DNA: TGCAGCGTTACAGGGGGCGCAGGGGCCACTGAAGCTTTCTTT. Translated: CSVTGGAGATEAFF. The rearrangement joins TRBV29-1 to TRBJ1-1, with TRBD1 matching 9 bases. This CDR3 comprises 14 residues. The germline V gene has CDR1 SQVTM and CDR2 ANQGSEA. Trimming removed 5 bases from V and 4 bases from J; junction bases left unmatched: 8.